The next 19 T cell receptor beta chains were all read from a single sample in a study of blood T cell repertoires in COVID-19. The repertoire was sequenced with immunoSEQ multiplex PCR; TCRdb's copy has only in-frame clones and lacks some. There are about 240,000 clones in the sample; roughly nine tenths occur only once, and just over 7% lies in the top ten. Sequencing was performed on peripheral blood. The receptors originated from a man aged 55-75 years who had recovered from COVID-19.

V usage is TRBV5-4 and J usage is TRBJ1-1, with a weak D call TRBD1 (6 bases). Germline values: CDR1 SGHNT, CDR2 YYREEE (reference sequence). The CDR3 runs 14 residues. V lost 3 bases to trimming and J lost 4 bases, with 13 bases between them. CDR3 DNA: TGTGCCAGCAGCTCAATTAGGGGGACCACTGAAGCTTTCTTT. The encoded protein is CASSSIRGTTEAFF.

This clone was observed a few times. This chain joins TRBV5-6 and TRBJ1-6, with TRBD1 matching over 8 bases. CDR3 size: 14 residues. Trimming at V came to 5 bases and at J to 9 bases, leaving 7 bases not matched to a gene. Per germline, CDR1 SGHDT and CDR2 YYEEEE. CDR3 coding DNA: TGTGCCAGCAGGGACAGGGAAGGGGGTTCACCCCTCCACTTT. As protein: CASRDREGGSPLHF. The full variable domain, in which reference TRBV5-6 and TRBJ1-6 provide the parts outside the CDR3, is DAGVTQSPTHLIKTRGQQVTLRCSPKSGHDTVSWYQQALGQGPQFIFQYYEEEERQRGNFPDRFSGHQFPNYSSELNVNALLLGDSALYLCASRDREGGSPLHFGNGTRLTVT.

This chain joins TRBV10-3 and TRBJ2-1; TRBD1 matches at 8 bases. With 7 bases clipped from V and 2 bases from J, the junction kept 7 bases outside the gene matches. The CDR3 has 15 residues. Germline V gene lookup returns CDR1 ENHRY and CDR2 SYGVKD. The CDR3 sequence: CAIKQTGDTYNEQFF. As DNA, the CDR3 is TGTGCCATCAAGCAGACAGGGGATACCTACAATGAGCAGTTCTTC.

The CDR3 here is CASSGRITDTQYF. CDR3 in DNA: TGTGCCAGCAGCGGCCGAATCACAGATACGCAGTATTTT. The V call is TRBV7-2, the J call TRBJ2-3; D uncertain. The CDR3 is 13 amino acids. From germline, CDR1 is SGHTA and CDR2 FQGNSA. V was trimmed by 5 bases and J by 2 bases, leaving 8 bases between them.

CDR3 sequence: CASGKETQYF. For the CDR3, the DNA is TGTGCCAGCGGCAAAGAGACCCAGTACTTC. J is TRBJ2-5 and V is TRBV2; no definite D call. V shed 8 bases and J shed 3 bases, with 4 bases lying between them. Per germline, CDR1 SNHLY and CDR2 FYNNEI. This CDR3 contains 10 residues.

The chain uses TRBV4-1 and TRBJ2-3; D ambiguous. The CDR3 contains 14 residues. Germline assignment: CDR1 MGHRA and CDR2 YSYEKL. The V end was cut by 1 base, the J end by 1 base, with 6 bases between. CDR3 DNA: TGCGCCAGCAGCCAAGTAATAGGCACAGATACGCAGTATTTT. Translating it yields CASSQVIGTDTQYF.

This chain connects TRBV27 to TRBJ1-5; no definite D call. CDR1 and CDR2 from the germline V gene are MNHEY and SMNVEV (reference sequence). The V end was cut by 4 bases, the J end by 0 bases, with 10 bases between. The CDR3 is 15 residues long. The CDR3 coding sequence is TGTGCCAGCAGTTCAGTATCGTATAGCAATCAGCCCCAGCATTTT. Its translation is CASSSVSYSNQPQHF.

The V gene is TRBV9, the J gene TRBJ2-5; D remains unclear. Trimming pared 0 bases from V and 9 bases from J, leaving 15 bases between. In germline, CDR1 is SGDLS, CDR2 YYNGEE. The CDR3 runs 14 residues. CDR3 in amino acids: CASSVAALQAPQYF. The CDR3 nucleotides read TGTGCCAGCAGCGTAGCGGCACTACAAGCTCCCCAGTACTTC. Full variable domain (missing parts from reference TRBV9 and TRBJ2-5): DSGVTQTPKHLITATGQRVTLRCSPRSGDLSVYWYQQSLDQGLQFLIQYYNGEERAKGNILERFSAQQFPDLHSELNLSSLELGDSALYFCASSVAALQAPQYFGPGTRLLVL.

This chain links TRBV12-5 with TRBJ2-1; maybe TRBD1 (6 bases). CDR3 length: 14 amino acids. Germline V gene data show CDR1 as LGHNT and CDR2 as FRNRAP. V was pared by 8 bases and J by 2 bases, with 13 bases between. The CDR3 DNA follows: TGTGCTAGTACCGCAGGGGCCCCCTACAATGAGCAGTTCTTC. Its translation: CASTAGAPYNEQFF.

This chain connects TRBV5-4 to TRBJ2-3; D is ambiguous. The CDR3 extends over 13 amino acids. Germline V gene data show CDR1 as SGHNT and CDR2 as YYREEE (reference sequence). V dropped 2 bases and J dropped 5 bases, with 9 bases sitting between them. The CDR3 reads CASSLWARDTQYF. The DNA for the CDR3 is TGTGCCAGCAGCTTATGGGCGCGAGATACGCAGTATTTT.

CDR3: CASRLMRTGDGYTF. The CDR3 region has the DNA TGTGCCAGCAGACTAATGCGGACAGGGGATGGCTACACCTTC. This chain connects TRBV2 to TRBJ1-2; 9 positions agree with TRBD1. J was trimmed by 6 bases and V by 6 bases; bases with no gene match: 8. The CDR3 contains 14 residues. Germline V gene sequence: CDR1 SNHLY, CDR2 FYNNEI.

The chain carries TRBV7-8 and TRBJ1-4; D uncertain. Germline CDR1 reads SGHVS; CDR2 reads FQNEAQ. Trimming took 0 bases from V and 3 from J, leaving 11 bases between them. This CDR3 is built from 16 residues. The CDR3, as DNA: TGTGCCAGCAGCTTAGCGAGGTGGAAGTCTAATGAAAAACTGTTTTTT. Protein sequence: CASSLARWKSNEKLFF.

This sequence joins TRBV29-1 and TRBJ2-7, with D perhaps matching TRBD2 (6 bases). CDR1 is SQVTM and CDR2 is ANQGSEA in the germline V gene. V was clipped by 6 bases and J by 0 bases, with 18 bases between them. The CDR3 loop spans 15 amino acids. The CDR3 DNA is TGCAGCGTGAGACGGGGGACCGATACCTCCTACGAGCAGTACGTC. This gives the protein CSVRRGTDTSYEQYV.

The J gene is TRBJ1-3, the V gene TRBV9; 7 positions agree with TRBD1. The V gene's germline CDR1 is SGDLS and CDR2 YYNGEE. This CDR3 spans 14 amino acids. Trimming took 4 bases from V and 6 from J; bases not matched to a gene: 7. The CDR3 region has the DNA TGTGCCAGCAGCCAAACAGGGGCGGTAAACACCATATATTTT. Protein product: CASSQTGAVNTIYF.

On this clone: The sample contains more than one DNA sequence encoding this CDR3. V and J are TRBV6-5 and TRBJ2-6; no reliable D call. CDR3 length equals 15 residues. Germline V CDR1 and CDR2: MNHEY, SVGAGI. Trimming cost V 2 bases and J 4 bases, with 9 bases left between them. CDR3 region: CASSYTSSGANVLTF. DNA of the CDR3: TGTGCCAGCAGTTACACATCTTCCGGGGCCAACGTCCTGACTTTC.

A few counts support this clone. V is TRBV9 and J is TRBJ2-3; 7 bases align to TRBD2. Germline values: CDR1 SGDLS, CDR2 YYNGEE. V shed 0 bases and J 2 bases; nucleotides not matched to a gene: 6. The CDR3 spans 16 residues. CDR3 sequence: CASSVGHLADTDTQYF. CDR3 coding DNA: TGTGCCAGCAGCGTAGGTCATCTAGCGGACACAGATACGCAGTATTTT.

This clone was detected only a few times. The V and J genes are TRBV10-2 and TRBJ2-1, with D perhaps TRBD1 (6 bases). V shed 5 bases and J shed 0 bases, with 11 bases lying between them. CDR3 length: 15 amino acids. Germline lookup yields CDR1 WSHSY and CDR2 SAAADI. CDR3 bases: TGCGCCAGCAGTCAGGGGATTAGCTCCTACAATGAGCAGTTCTTC. It is translated as CASSQGISSYNEQFF.

This chain's CDR3 is CASRTAGLGADTQYF. CDR3 bases: TGTGCCAGCAGGACAGCGGGGCTAGGGGCAGATACGCAGTATTTT. This chain links TRBV27 with TRBJ2-3; the match to TRBD2 covers 7 bases. The CDR3 consists of 15 residues. The J segment lost 4 bases and the V segment lost 6 bases, leaving 10 bases of the junction unmatched. The V gene's germline CDR1 is MNHEY and CDR2 SMNVEV (reference sequence).

This chain uses TRBV21-1 with TRBJ2-3; the tabulated D call, TRBD1, remains unverified against the DNA. TRBV21-1 is deemed a pseudogene. The CDR3 spans 11 residues. The CDR3 protein is CAEGGTDTQYF. CDR3 sequence (DNA): TGTGCCGAGGGGGGCACAGATACGCAGTATTTT.